This entry concerns a single TCR beta chain. The antigen remains unidentified. CDR1 is SGHRS and CDR2 is YFSETQ in the germline V gene. This CDR3 is built from 18 residues. The ends lost 2 bases at V and 0 bases at J; junction bases unmatched: 10. The authors sorted CD4+ naive, central memory, regulatory and stem cell-like memory cells via CD45RO/CCR7/CD25/CD127/CD95/CD27. The sequenced template was cDNA made from the entire isolated RNA. Profiling relied on immunoSEQ multiplex PCR, and the TCRdb table lists in-frame clones only, not all of them. The data contain some 640,000 clones, 11% to 15% of them singletons. This entry is derived from a study of beta chain features in type 1 diabetes. Study-wide findings and caveats: The analysis here could not establish whether HLA type shapes TCRB rearrangement. Across all four CD4+ subsets, people with type 1 diabetes showed modestly shorter TCRB CDR3s.

This rearrangement joins TRBV5-1 to TRBJ1-1; TRBD1 matches 10 bases. The receptor was derived from a man between 18 and 35 years old with type 1 diabetes. Specimen: naive CD4+ T cells from blood. CDR3 DNA: TGCGCCAGCAGCTTTTTACCCGGGACAGGGGCACTGAACACTGAAGCTTTCTTT. This translates into CASSFLPGTGALNTEAFF.